This T cell receptor (beta chain) was sequenced during a study of T cell changes during pregnancy in multiple sclerosis. Using immunoSEQ multiplex PCR, the repertoire was profiled, and TCRdb retains in-frame clones only, with some absent. The sample holds approximately 60,000 clones, 94% seen once. V lost 1 base to trimming and J lost 4 bases; unmatched junction nucleotides: 2. Per germline, CDR1 SGHAT and CDR2 FQDESV (reference sequence). This CDR3 contains 16 residues. The chain couples TRBV11-1 to TRBJ2-3; 13 nucleotides match TRBD2. This sample comprised CD8+ T cells from peripheral blood mononuclear cells, obtained in the third trimester of pregnancy. The clonotype originates from a female donor with multiple sclerosis, enrolled in a pregnancy study. CDR3: CASSLGLAGGSDTQYF. In DNA, the CDR3 is TGTGCCAGCAGCTTAGGACTAGCGGGAGGATCAGATACGCAGTATTTT.